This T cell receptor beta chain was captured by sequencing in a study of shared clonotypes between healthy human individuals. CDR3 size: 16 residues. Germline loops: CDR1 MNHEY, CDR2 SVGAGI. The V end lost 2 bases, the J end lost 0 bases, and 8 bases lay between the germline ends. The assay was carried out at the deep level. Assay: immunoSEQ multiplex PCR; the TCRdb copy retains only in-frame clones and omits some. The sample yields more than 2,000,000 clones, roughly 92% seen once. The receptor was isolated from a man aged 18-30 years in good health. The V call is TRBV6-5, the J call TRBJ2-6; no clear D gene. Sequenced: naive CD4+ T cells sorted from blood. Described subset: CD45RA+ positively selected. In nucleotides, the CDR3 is TGTGCCAGCAGTTACATGTCCCTCTCTGGGGCCAACGTCCTGACTTTC. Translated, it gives CASSYMSLSGANVLTF.